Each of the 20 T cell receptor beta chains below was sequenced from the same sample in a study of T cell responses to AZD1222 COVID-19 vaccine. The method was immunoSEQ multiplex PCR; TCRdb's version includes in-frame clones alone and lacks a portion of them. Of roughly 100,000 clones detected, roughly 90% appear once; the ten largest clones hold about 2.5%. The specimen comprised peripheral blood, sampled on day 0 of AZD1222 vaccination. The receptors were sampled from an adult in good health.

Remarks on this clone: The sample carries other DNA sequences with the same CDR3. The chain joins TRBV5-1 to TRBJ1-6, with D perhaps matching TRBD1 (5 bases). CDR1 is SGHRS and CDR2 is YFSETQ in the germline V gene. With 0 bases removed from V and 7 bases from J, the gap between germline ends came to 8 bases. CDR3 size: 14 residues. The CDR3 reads CASSLGRGNSPLHF. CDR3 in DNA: TGCGCCAGCAGCTTGGGTAGGGGCAATTCACCCCTCCACTTT.

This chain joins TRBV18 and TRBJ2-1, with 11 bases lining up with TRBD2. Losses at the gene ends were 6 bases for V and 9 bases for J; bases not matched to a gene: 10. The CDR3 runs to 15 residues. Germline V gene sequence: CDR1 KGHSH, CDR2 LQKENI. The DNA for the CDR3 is TGTGCCAGCTCCCCCACTAGCGGGGGAAAGGGTGAGCAGTTCTTC. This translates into CASSPTSGGKGEQFF.

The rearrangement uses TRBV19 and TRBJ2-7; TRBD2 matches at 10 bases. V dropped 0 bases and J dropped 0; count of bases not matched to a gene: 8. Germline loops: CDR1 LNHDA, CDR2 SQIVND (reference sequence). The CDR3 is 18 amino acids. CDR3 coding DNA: TGTGCCAGTAGTATAGATTCTTGGACTAGCGGAACCTCCTACGAGCAGTACTTC. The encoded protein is CASSIDSWTSGTSYEQYF.

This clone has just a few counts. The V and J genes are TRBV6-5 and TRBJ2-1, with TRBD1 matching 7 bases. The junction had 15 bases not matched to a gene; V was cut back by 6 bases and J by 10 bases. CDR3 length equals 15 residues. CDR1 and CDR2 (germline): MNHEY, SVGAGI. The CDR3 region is CASRGRDSSGEEQFF. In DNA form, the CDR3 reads TGTGCCAGCAGGGGACGGGACAGCTCGGGCGAGGAGCAGTTCTTC.

The CDR3 sequence: CASRHQDPGLEAYNEQFF. CDR3 DNA: TGTGCCAGCAGACACCAAGACCCGGGACTAGAGGCCTACAATGAGCAGTTCTTC. The V call is TRBV27, the J call TRBJ2-1, with TRBD2 matching over 8 bases. Germline trimming cut 6 bases from V and 2 bases from J; bases unmatched to any gene: 15. There are 18 residues in the CDR3. Germline assignment: CDR1 MNHEY and CDR2 SMNVEV (reference sequence).

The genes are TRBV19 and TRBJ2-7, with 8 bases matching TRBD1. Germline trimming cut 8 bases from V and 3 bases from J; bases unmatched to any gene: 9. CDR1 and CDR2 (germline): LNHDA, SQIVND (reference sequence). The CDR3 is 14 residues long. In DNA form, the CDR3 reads TGTGCCAGTCAGCCCACAGGGGGGATCTACGAGCAGTACTTC. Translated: CASQPTGGIYEQYF.

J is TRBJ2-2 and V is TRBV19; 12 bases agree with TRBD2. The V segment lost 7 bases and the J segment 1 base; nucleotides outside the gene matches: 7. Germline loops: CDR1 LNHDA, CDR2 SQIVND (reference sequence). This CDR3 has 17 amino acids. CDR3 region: CASKKTSGGWNTGELFF. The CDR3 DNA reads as TGTGCCAGTAAAAAGACTAGCGGGGGTTGGAACACCGGGGAGCTGTTTTTT.

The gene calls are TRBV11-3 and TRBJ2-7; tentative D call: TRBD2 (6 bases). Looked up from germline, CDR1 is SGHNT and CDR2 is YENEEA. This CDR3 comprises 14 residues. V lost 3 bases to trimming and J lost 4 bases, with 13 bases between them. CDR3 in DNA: TGTGCCAGCAGCTTGGCCGCCGGGGGTTACGAGCAGTACTTC. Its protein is CASSLAAGGYEQYF. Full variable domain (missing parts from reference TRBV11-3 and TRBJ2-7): EAGVVQSPRYKIIEKKQPVAFWCNPISGHNTLYWYLQNLGQGPELLIRYENEEAVDDSQLPKDRFSAERLKGVDSTLKIQPAELGDSAVYLCASSLAAGGYEQYFGPGTRLTVT.

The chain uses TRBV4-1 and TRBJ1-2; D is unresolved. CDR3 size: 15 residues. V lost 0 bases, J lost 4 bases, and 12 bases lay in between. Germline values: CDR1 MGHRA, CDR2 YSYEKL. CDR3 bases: TGCGCCAGCAGCCAAGAATTGAAGGCATCCTATGGCTACACCTTC. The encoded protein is CASSQELKASYGYTF.

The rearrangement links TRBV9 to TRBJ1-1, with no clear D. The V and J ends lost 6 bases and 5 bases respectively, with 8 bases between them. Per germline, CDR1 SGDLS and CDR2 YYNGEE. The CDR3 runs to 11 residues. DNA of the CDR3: TGTGCCAGCACCAGAAGTACTGAAGCTTTCTTT. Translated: CASTRSTEAFF.

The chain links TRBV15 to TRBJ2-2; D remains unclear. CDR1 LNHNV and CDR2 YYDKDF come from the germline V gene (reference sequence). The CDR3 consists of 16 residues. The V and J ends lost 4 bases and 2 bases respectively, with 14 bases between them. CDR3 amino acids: CATSIASAGNTGELFF. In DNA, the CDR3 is TGTGCCACCAGCATCGCCTCGGCAGGCAACACCGGGGAGCTGTTTTTT.

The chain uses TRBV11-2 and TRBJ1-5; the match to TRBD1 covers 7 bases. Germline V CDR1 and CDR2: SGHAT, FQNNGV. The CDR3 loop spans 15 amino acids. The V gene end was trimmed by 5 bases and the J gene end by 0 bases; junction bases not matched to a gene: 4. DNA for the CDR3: TGTGCCAGCAGCCCCGGGACAGATAGCAATCAGCCCCAGCATTTT. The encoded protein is CASSPGTDSNQPQHF.

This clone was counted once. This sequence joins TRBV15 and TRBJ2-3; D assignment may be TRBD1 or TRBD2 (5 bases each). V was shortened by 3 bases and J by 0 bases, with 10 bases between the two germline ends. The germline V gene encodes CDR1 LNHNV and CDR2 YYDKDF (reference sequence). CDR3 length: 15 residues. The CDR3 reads CATSRGTGSTDTQYF. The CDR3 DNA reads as TGTGCCACCAGCAGGGGGACCGGGAGCACAGATACGCAGTATTTT.

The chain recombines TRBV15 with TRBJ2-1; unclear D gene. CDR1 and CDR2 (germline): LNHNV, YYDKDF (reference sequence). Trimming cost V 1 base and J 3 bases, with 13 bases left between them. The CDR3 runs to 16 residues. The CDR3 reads CATSRAVNHLYNEQFF. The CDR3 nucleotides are TGTGCCACCAGCAGAGCTGTAAACCACCTCTACAATGAGCAGTTCTTC.

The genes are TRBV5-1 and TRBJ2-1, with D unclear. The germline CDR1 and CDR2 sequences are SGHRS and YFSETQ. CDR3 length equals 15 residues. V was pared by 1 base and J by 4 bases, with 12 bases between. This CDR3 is CASSLNAGDYNEQFF. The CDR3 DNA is TGCGCCAGCAGCTTGAATGCAGGAGATTACAATGAGCAGTTCTTC.

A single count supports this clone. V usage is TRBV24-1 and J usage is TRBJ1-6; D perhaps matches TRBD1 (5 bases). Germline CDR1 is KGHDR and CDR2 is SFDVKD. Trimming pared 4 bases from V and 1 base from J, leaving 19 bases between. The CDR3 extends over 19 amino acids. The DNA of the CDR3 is TGTGCCACCAGTGAAAGGGACCAGGGTACTTGGTCCTATAATTCACCCCTCCACTTT. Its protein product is CATSERDQGTWSYNSPLHF.

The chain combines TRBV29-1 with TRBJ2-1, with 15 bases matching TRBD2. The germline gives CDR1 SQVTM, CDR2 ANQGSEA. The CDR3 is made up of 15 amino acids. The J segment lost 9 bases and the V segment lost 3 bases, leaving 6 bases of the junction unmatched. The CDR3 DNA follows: TGCAGCGTTGACGGGACTAGCGGGAGGTTTGGTGAGCAGTTCTTC. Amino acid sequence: CSVDGTSGRFGEQFF.

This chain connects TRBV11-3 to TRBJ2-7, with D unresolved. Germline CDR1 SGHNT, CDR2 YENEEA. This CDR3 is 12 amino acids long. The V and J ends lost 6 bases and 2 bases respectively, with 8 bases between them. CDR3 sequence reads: CASSHGAYEQYF. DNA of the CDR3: TGTGCCAGCAGTCATGGGGCCTACGAGCAGTACTTC. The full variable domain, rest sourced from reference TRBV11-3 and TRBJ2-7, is EAGVVQSPRYKIIEKKQPVAFWCNPISGHNTLYWYLQNLGQGPELLIRYENEEAVDDSQLPKDRFSAERLKGVDSTLKIQPAELGDSAVYLCASSHGAYEQYFGPGTRLTVT.

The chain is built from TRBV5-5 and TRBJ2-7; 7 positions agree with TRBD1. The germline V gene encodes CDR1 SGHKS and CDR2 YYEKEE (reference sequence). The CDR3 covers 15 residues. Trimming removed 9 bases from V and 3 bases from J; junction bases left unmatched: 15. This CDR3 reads CANQDDRVFYYEQYF. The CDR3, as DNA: TGTGCCAACCAGGACGACAGGGTGTTTTACTACGAGCAGTACTTC.

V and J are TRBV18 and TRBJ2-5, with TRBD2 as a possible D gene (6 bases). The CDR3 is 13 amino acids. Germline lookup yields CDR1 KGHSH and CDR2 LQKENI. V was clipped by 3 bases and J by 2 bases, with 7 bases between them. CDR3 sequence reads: CASSPAGQETQYF. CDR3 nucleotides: TGTGCCAGCTCACCGGCGGGGCAAGAGACCCAGTACTTC. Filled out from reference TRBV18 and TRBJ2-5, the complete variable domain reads NAGVMQNPRHLVRRRGQEARLRCSPMKGHSHVYWYRQLPEEGLKFMVYLQKENIIDESGMPKERFSAEFPKEGPSILRIQQVVRGDSAAYFCASSPAGQETQYFGPGTRLLVL.